A single sample is the source of the 18 T cell receptor beta chains below, sequenced in a study of TIL therapy for anti-PD-1-resistant metastatic lung cancer. Noted time point: pre-treatment sample, taken before nivolumab and TIL therapy. Pleural nodules or supraclavicular lymph nodes made up most of the excised metastases sampled. Sequencing used immunoSEQ v3. Clones were sequenced by immunoSEQ multiplex PCR, and TCRdb holds only the in-frame ones, with some missing. In the table there are approximately 95,000 clones, under 70% of which are singletons. The sample was tumor tissue, taken at baseline. Source of these receptors: a person between 25 and 80 years old with non-small cell lung cancer.

The chain combines TRBV29-1 with TRBJ2-3; 8 bases map to TRBD1. This CDR3 has 12 amino acids. Looked up from germline, CDR1 is SQVTM and CDR2 is ANQGSEA. With V trimmed by 6 bases and J by 6 bases, 5 bases remained unmatched. In DNA, the CDR3 is TGCAGCGTCGACAGGGGCGGGGATACGCAGTATTTT. Translated, it gives CSVDRGGDTQYF.

The V and J genes are TRBV24-1 and TRBJ2-7; 7 nucleotides match TRBD2. This CDR3 comprises 15 residues. J was trimmed by 5 bases and V by 5 bases; bases with no gene match: 11. Germline V gene data show CDR1 as KGHDR and CDR2 as SFDVKD. The CDR3 DNA follows: TGTGCCACCAGTGCCCAAACTAGCGTTGGCCACGAGCAGTACTTC. It translates to CATSAQTSVGHEQYF.

The chain links TRBV3-1 (or the pseudogene TRBV3-2) to TRBJ2-7; D remains unclear. Germline-derived CDR1 and CDR2 are LGHDT and YNNKEL (reference sequence). V was pared by 5 bases and J by 3 bases, with 17 bases between. The CDR3 loop spans 15 amino acids. The CDR3 DNA follows: TGTGCCAGCAGCTCAGGACCGGGCGGTGTCTACGAGCAGTACTTC. Its translation is CASSSGPGGVYEQYF.

The chain links TRBV30 to TRBJ1-6, with 10 bases aligning to TRBD1. V shed 2 bases, J shed 10 bases, and the junction held 20 bases outside the gene matches. Germline V lookup: CDR1 GTSNPN, CDR2 SVGIG (reference sequence). This CDR3 is 19 amino acids long. DNA of the CDR3: TGTGCCTGGAGTTTCGCCCCGGGACAGGGGAGTAAGAAAGGATCACCCCTCCACTTT. This encodes CAWSFAPGQGSKKGSPLHF.

This clone was recorded only once. The chain combines TRBV5-1 with TRBJ2-5, with D tentatively TRBD2 (6 bases). V was pared by 1 base and J by 2 bases, with 9 bases between. Germline V lookup: CDR1 SGHRS, CDR2 YFSETQ. The CDR3 has 14 residues. For the CDR3, the DNA is TGCGCCAGCAGCTTGTTGGGGACTCAAGAGACCCAGTACTTC. Protein product: CASSLLGTQETQYF. The full variable domain, its missing parts supplied by reference TRBV5-1 and TRBJ2-5, is KAGVTQTPRYLIKTRGQQVTLSCSPISGHRSVSWYQQTPGQGLQFLFEYFSETQRNKGNFPGRFSGRQFSNSRSEMNVSTLELGDSALYLCASSLLGTQETQYFGPGTRLLVL.

This clone was counted only a few times. CDR3 residues: CASSQNLAGLRGELFF. The DNA of the CDR3 is TGTGCCAGCAGCCAGAATCTAGCGGGCTTAAGGGGGGAGCTGTTTTTT. V and J are TRBV3-1 (or the pseudogene TRBV3-2) and TRBJ2-2; TRBD2 aligns across 8 bases. CDR1 and CDR2 (germline): LGHDT, YNNKEL (reference sequence). The CDR3 contains 16 residues. With V trimmed by 3 bases and J by 8 bases, 11 bases remained unmatched.

V usage is TRBV5-6 and J usage is TRBJ1-5; 11 nucleotides align to TRBD1. The CDR3 spans 17 residues. With V trimmed by 3 bases and J by 3 bases, 8 bases remained unmatched. Germline loops: CDR1 SGHDT, CDR2 YYEEEE. CDR3 nucleotide sequence: TGTGCCAGCAGCTCTTGGACAGGGGGCTTCAACAATCAGCCCCAGCATTTT. Translated, it gives CASSSWTGGFNNQPQHF.

Only one count was recorded for this clone. The V call is TRBV2, the J call TRBJ2-2; D is unclear. The germline V gene has CDR1 SNHLY and CDR2 FYNNEI. V was shortened by 5 bases and J by 0 bases, with 4 bases between the two germline ends. The CDR3 is made up of 13 amino acids. The CDR3 sequence: CASSRPNTGELFF. The DNA for the CDR3 is TGTGCCAGCAGTAGGCCGAACACCGGGGAGCTGTTTTTT.

The chain has TRBV12-3 or TRBV12-4 and TRBJ1-1; no firm D call. This CDR3 region has 11 residues. V was trimmed by 6 bases and J by 5 bases, leaving 7 bases between them. The CDR3 coding sequence is TGTGCCAGCAGGTTGCGGACTGAAGCTTTCTTT. The encoded protein is CASRLRTEAFF.

In this sample, this clone turned up a few times. The gene calls are TRBV30 and TRBJ1-6; D gene uncertain. Looked up from germline, CDR1 is GTSNPN and CDR2 is SVGIG (reference sequence). Trimming stripped 0 bases from V and 0 bases from J, with 12 bases between. The CDR3 has 17 residues. The CDR3 coding sequence is TGTGCCTGGAGTGTAGGGAGCCTGAGCTCCTATAATTCACCCCTCCACTTT. Protein sequence: CAWSVGSLSSYNSPLHF. Drawing the rest from reference TRBV30 and TRBJ1-6, the complete variable domain is SQTIHQWPATLVQPVGSPLSLECTVEGTSNPNLYWYRQAAGRGLQLLFYSVGIGQISSEVPQNLSASRPQDRQFILSSKKLLLSDSGFYLCAWSVGSLSSYNSPLHFGNGTRLTVT.

The chain joins TRBV5-6 to TRBJ1-5; 8 bases agree with TRBD1. The CDR3 is made up of 16 amino acids. V lost 2 bases to trimming and J lost 3 bases; unmatched junction nucleotides: 7. Germline V gene lookup returns CDR1 SGHDT and CDR2 YYEEEE. The CDR3 loop is CASSLMGRGPNQPQHF. CDR3 nucleotide sequence: TGTGCCAGCAGCTTAATGGGCAGGGGGCCCAATCAGCCCCAGCATTTT.

The chain uses TRBV29-1 and TRBJ2-1; D may be TRBD2 (5 bases). Germline V lookup: CDR1 SQVTM, CDR2 ANQGSEA. The V and J ends lost 7 bases and 1 base respectively, with 14 bases between them. The CDR3 sequence is 14 residues long. CDR3: CSGETSRSYNEQFF. The CDR3 DNA sequence: TGCAGCGGGGAAACTAGTCGGTCCTACAATGAGCAGTTCTTC.

The chain is built from TRBV19 and TRBJ1-2; tentatively, D is TRBD1 (5 bases). Trimming pared 6 bases from V and 6 bases from J, leaving 17 bases between. The CDR3 totals 14 residues. CDR1 is LNHDA, CDR2 SQIVND, per germline (reference sequence). The CDR3 protein is CASSTHDRVHGYTF. The CDR3 DNA follows: TGTGCCAGTAGCACCCATGACAGAGTCCATGGCTACACCTTC.

This clone was counted only a few times. V gene TRBV4-1 combines with J gene TRBJ2-1, with D perhaps being TRBD1 or TRBD2 (5 bases each). This CDR3 has 12 residues. Germline V gives CDR1 MGHRA, CDR2 YSYEKL. The V and J ends lost 3 bases and 7 bases respectively, with 7 bases between them. The CDR3 sequence is CASSHGANEQFF. In nucleotides, the CDR3 is TGCGCCAGCAGCCACGGGGCGAATGAGCAGTTCTTC.

The rearrangement uses TRBV7-2 and TRBJ1-3; possibly TRBD1 for D (6 bases). Per the germline V gene, CDR1 is SGHTA and CDR2 is FQGNSA. V lost 0 bases and J 5 bases, leaving 14 bases between the germline ends. The CDR3 extends over 16 amino acids. The CDR3 here is CASSLAWTEQRNTIYF. The CDR3 bases are TGTGCCAGCAGCTTAGCTTGGACAGAGCAACGAAACACCATATATTTT.

V and J are TRBV5-6 and TRBJ2-7; D tentatively reads TRBD1 or TRBD2 (5 bases each). Trimming removed 5 bases at V and 2 bases at J, with 11 bases between. CDR1 and CDR2 from the germline V gene are SGHDT and YYEEEE. The CDR3 sequence is 13 residues long. CDR3 in amino acids: CASSSGAAYEQYF. In DNA form, the CDR3 reads TGTGCCAGCAGTTCCGGGGCGGCCTACGAGCAGTACTTC.

This chain links TRBV6-6 with TRBJ2-3, with D unresolved. The ends were cut back, 2 bases at V and 5 bases at J, with 11 bases in the middle. The CDR3 totals 14 residues. The germline CDR1 and CDR2 sequences are MNHNY and SVGAGI (reference sequence). The CDR3 DNA reads TGTGCCAGCAGTTACCGTGGGCATCAAGATACGCAGTATTTT. It codes for CASSYRGHQDTQYF.

The chain employs TRBV4-3 and TRBJ1-2; D possibly corresponds to TRBD1 (5 bases). Germline values: CDR1 LGHNA, CDR2 YSLEER. The V end lost 3 bases, the J end lost 4 bases, and 12 bases lay between the germline ends. The CDR3 extends over 14 amino acids. In DNA form, the CDR3 reads TGCGCCAGCAGCCATCAGGGTAAGGGCTATGGCTACACCTTC. Amino acids: CASSHQGKGYGYTF.